Detailed here is one T cell receptor beta chain. The antigen is not known. This entry is derived from a study of monozygotic twins with inflammatory bowel disease. Study findings and constraints: Nothing supported a single strong signal or clonotype that was associated with IBD.

One blood sample of about 2.3 ml was taken from each donor. An amount of approximately 3,800 ng of total RNA was used for each TCR library. Amplification of TCRalpha and TCRbeta cDNA involved two nested PCRs that ran for approximately 17 and 9 cycles. TCRdb reprocessed the 5' RACE reads and reports one entry per CDR3 protein, with no DNA. The specimen's table records under 350,000 distinct CDR3 sequences. Germline V gene sequence: CDR1 DFQATT, CDR2 SNEGSKA (reference sequence). CDR3 length: 14 residues. The TCR comes from a human donor with ulcerative colitis or Crohn's disease, or a healthy co-twin of an affected twin (not recorded which). Sequencing was carried out using blood. The V and J genes are TRBV20-1 and TRBJ2-5; TCRdb returns TRBD2, unconfirmable since there is no DNA. CDR3 in amino acids: CSAKKRGGGETQYF.